The 15 T cell receptor beta chains below all came from one sample that was sequenced in a study of response to subunit inactivated influenza vaccine. TCRdb analysed the RT-PCR reads with MiXCR anew, one entry per CDR3 protein. The data hold roughly 620,000 distinct CDR3 sequences, with around 11% observed a single time. The same sample was also used in a study of T cells expressing NK-cell markers. This second report adds: Synthesis of TCR beta cDNA relied on 5'RACE template switching carrying UMIs.

Source: PBMCs from blood, taken on the day of vaccination. The receptors here all came from a man between 45 and 60 years old who received an inactivated influenza vaccine.

J is TRBJ1-5 and V is TRBV28; a weak D match, TRBD1 (5 bases). This CDR3 has 14 residues. Per germline, CDR1 MDHEN and CDR2 SYDVKM. V was clipped by 3 bases and J by 3 bases, with 9 bases between them. The CDR3 loop is CASSFARVNQPQHF. CDR3 nucleotides: TGTGCCAGCAGTTTCGCCAGGGTCAATCAGCCCCAGCATTTT.

The sample holds a few counts of this clonotype. The genes are TRBV28 and TRBJ2-3; D is uncertain. CDR3 size: 11 residues. Germline-derived CDR1 and CDR2 are MDHEN and SYDVKM. With 3 bases removed from V and 12 bases from J, the gap between germline ends came to 10 bases. CDR3 sequence: CASSFEWTQYF. CDR3 sequence (DNA): TGTGCCAGCAGTTTCGAATGGACCCAGTATTTT.

At least ten counts were recorded for this clonotype. This chain links TRBV5-1 with TRBJ2-4; 7 positions match TRBD1. The CDR3 spans 14 residues. Germline V CDR1 and CDR2: SGHRS, YFSETQ. V was pared by 0 bases and J by 8 bases, with 5 bases of the junction left unmatched. The CDR3 nucleotides are TGCGCCAGCAGCTTGGTAGGGGGCGAGGACATTCAGTACTTC. Its translation: CASSLVGGEDIQYF.

This clonotype has just a few counts. The J gene is TRBJ2-7, the V gene TRBV11-2; 10 bases fit TRBD2. Germline loops: CDR1 SGHAT, CDR2 FQNNGV. V gave up 3 bases and J gave up 3 bases; unmatched junction bases: 8. The CDR3 has 16 amino acids. The DNA for the CDR3 is TGTGCCAGCAGCTTGTCGTTACTAGCGGGATTCTACGAGCAGTACTTC. Translated: CASSLSLLAGFYEQYF.

The chain employs TRBV7-9 and TRBJ2-7; D remains unclear. The V end lost 5 bases, the J end lost 0 bases, and 11 bases lay between the germline ends. Germline-derived CDR1 and CDR2 are SEHNR and FQNEAQ (reference sequence). CDR3 length: 14 amino acids. The CDR3 loop is CASSPGRFSYEQYF. The CDR3 bases are TGTGCCAGCAGCCCGGGTCGGTTCTCCTACGAGCAGTACTTC.

This clonotype was observed a handful of times. The V call is TRBV7-6, the J call TRBJ2-7; D uncertain. V gave up 1 base and J gave up 6 bases, with 10 bases separating them. The CDR3 covers 13 residues. The germline V gene encodes CDR1 SGHVS and CDR2 FNYEAQ. CDR3 in DNA: TGTGCCAGCAGCTTAGTGACGGCGGTCGAGCAGTACTTC. This encodes CASSLVTAVEQYF.

This clonotype came up a few times. In DNA, the CDR3 is TGTGCCAGCAGCCTCTCGACAGGGGTCCAGCCCCAGCATTTT. It specifies CASSLSTGVQPQHF. The chain links TRBV12-3 or TRBV12-4 to TRBJ1-5; 8 nucleotides line up with TRBD1. The CDR3 runs 14 residues. J gave up 7 bases and V 6 bases, and 8 bases lay outside the gene matches.

This clonotype occurred a few times. The chain carries TRBV5-1 and TRBJ2-1; 9 bases are a match to TRBD2. With 4 bases clipped from V and 7 bases from J, the junction kept 15 bases outside the gene matches. Germline values: CDR1 SGHRS, CDR2 YFSETQ. The CDR3 extends over 17 amino acids. The CDR3, as DNA: TGCGCCAGCAGCACAATTACCCGACTAGCGGTCATGAATGAGCAGTTCTTC. It yields the protein CASSTITRLAVMNEQFF.

In its sample, this clonotype was seen a few times. This sequence joins TRBV7-2 and TRBJ2-2, with 11 bases that match TRBD2. The CDR3 is made up of 16 amino acids. The V gene end was trimmed by 5 bases and the J gene end by 2 bases; junction bases not matched to a gene: 4. Germline CDR1 SGHTA, CDR2 FQGNSA. This CDR3 is CASSKRLAGNTGELFF. The CDR3 DNA follows: TGTGCCAGCAGCAAAAGACTAGCGGGAAACACCGGGGAGCTGTTTTTT.

This clonotype was counted only a few times. The chain has TRBV7-9 and TRBJ1-2, with D possibly TRBD1 on 6 matching bases. V was pared by 7 bases and J by 4 bases, with 13 bases between. Germline V gives CDR1 SEHNR, CDR2 FQNEAQ (reference sequence). The CDR3 totals 13 residues. The CDR3 coding sequence is TGTGCCAGCAACCCGACAGGCGCCTATGGCTACACCTTC. It codes for CASNPTGAYGYTF.

This clonotype showed up just a few times. The gene calls are TRBV7-2 and TRBJ2-1; TRBD2 matches at 10 bases. CDR3 length: 15 amino acids. CDR1 is SGHTA, CDR2 FQGNSA, per germline. V shed 2 bases and J 6 bases; nucleotides not matched to a gene: 4. This CDR3 reads CASSLMVAGGNEQFF. CDR3 in DNA: TGTGCCAGCAGCTTAATGGTAGCGGGAGGCAATGAGCAGTTCTTC.

This clonotype was observed a single time. This chain joins TRBV28 and TRBJ2-5; TRBD1 aligns across 9 bases. V lost 5 bases and J lost 5; bases outside the gene matches: 12. The CDR3 loop spans 16 amino acids. Germline V gives CDR1 MDHEN, CDR2 SYDVKM. The CDR3 here is CASSADRGGSLETQYF. CDR3 DNA: TGTGCCAGCAGTGCGGACAGGGGAGGCTCGCTGGAGACCCAGTACTTC.

With regard to this clonotype: A clone one base away is much larger, so this may be a read error. The rearrangement links TRBV15 to TRBJ1-1, with a tentative D call TRBD1 (6 bases). Germline V gene sequence: CDR1 LNHNV, CDR2 YYDKDF (reference sequence). The CDR3 loop spans 13 amino acids. The CDR3: CASSRGGGFEAFF. DNA of the CDR3: TGTGCCTCCAGCAGAGGGGGTGGCTTTGAAGCTTTCTTT. Looking up the rest from reference TRBV15 and TRBJ1-1 gives the full variable domain: DAMVIQNPRYQVTQFGKPVTLSCSQTLNHNVMYWYQQKSSQAPKLLFHYYDKDFNNEADTPDNFQSRRPNTSFCFLDIRSPGLGDTAMYLCASSRGGGFEAFFGQGTRLTVV.

This clonotype was detected many times. Here the CDR3 DNA reads TGTGCCAGCAGTTGGGGGACAGGGGGCAATCAGCCCCAGCATTTT. This sequence encodes CASSWGTGGNQPQHF. This chain uses TRBV28 with TRBJ1-5; 10 bases align to TRBD1. This CDR3 comprises 15 residues. CDR1 MDHEN and CDR2 SYDVKM come from the germline V gene. V was pared by 4 bases and J by 2 bases, with 2 bases of the junction left unmatched.

The chain is built from TRBV29-1 and TRBJ2-1, with D perhaps TRBD1 (5 bases). This CDR3 region has 15 residues. V lost 3 bases to trimming and J lost 5 bases, with 17 bases between them. CDR1 and CDR2 from the germline V gene are SQVTM and ANQGSEA. Here the CDR3 reads CSVEPLGAGNNEQFF. The CDR3 DNA sequence: TGCAGCGTTGAGCCCTTGGGTGCAGGGAACAATGAGCAGTTCTTC.